This entry is about one T cell receptor beta chain. The data were produced by immunoSEQ multiplex PCR, yet TCRdb's version contains in-frame clones alone and is incomplete. The sample consists of tens of thousands of clones, 90% to 95% of them appearing once. Germline assignment: CDR1 MNHNS and CDR2 SASEGT. Germline trimming cut 1 base from V and 6 bases from J; bases unmatched to any gene: 7. The CDR3 spans 16 residues. These data are taken from a study of technical replicates of blood from a few donors. V and J are TRBV6-1 and TRBJ2-1; 9 nucleotides line up with TRBD2. Source material: PBMCs. This TCR was recovered from a human donor in good health. Some clones in this sample may be carry-over from other donors' samples. CDR3 sequence: CASSEDETSGTNEQFF. Written as DNA, the CDR3 is TGTGCCAGCAGTGAAGACGAGACTAGCGGAACCAATGAGCAGTTCTTC.